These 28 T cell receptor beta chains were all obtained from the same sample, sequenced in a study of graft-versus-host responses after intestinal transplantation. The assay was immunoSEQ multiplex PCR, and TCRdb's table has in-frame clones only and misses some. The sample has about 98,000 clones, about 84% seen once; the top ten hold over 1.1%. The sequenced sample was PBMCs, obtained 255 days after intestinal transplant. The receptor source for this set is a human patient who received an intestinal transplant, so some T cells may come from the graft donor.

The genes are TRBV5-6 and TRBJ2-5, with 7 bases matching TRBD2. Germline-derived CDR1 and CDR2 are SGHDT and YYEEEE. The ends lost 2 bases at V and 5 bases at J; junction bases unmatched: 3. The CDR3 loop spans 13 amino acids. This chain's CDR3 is CASSFGGVETQYF. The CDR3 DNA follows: TGTGCCAGCAGCTTTGGGGGGGTGGAGACCCAGTACTTC.

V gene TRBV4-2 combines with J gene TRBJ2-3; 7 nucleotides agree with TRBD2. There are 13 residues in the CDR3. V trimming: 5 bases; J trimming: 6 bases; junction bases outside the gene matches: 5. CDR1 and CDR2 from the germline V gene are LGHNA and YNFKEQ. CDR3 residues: CASSAGRGDTQYF. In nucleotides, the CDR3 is TGTGCCAGCAGCGCGGGGCGGGGGGATACGCAGTATTTT.

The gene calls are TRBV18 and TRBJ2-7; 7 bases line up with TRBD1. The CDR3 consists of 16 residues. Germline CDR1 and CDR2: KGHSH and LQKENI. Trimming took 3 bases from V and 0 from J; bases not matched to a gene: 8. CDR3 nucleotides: TGTGCCAGCTCACCTAGGGACAGTGGAAGCTCCTACGAGCAGTACTTC. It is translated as CASSPRDSGSSYEQYF.

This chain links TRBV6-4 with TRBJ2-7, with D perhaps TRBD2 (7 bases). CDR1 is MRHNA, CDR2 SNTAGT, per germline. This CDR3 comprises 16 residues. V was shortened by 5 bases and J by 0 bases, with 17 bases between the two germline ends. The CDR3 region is CASSPGGGAVSYEQYF. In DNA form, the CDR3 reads TGTGCCAGCAGTCCCGGAGGGGGGGCGGTCTCCTACGAGCAGTACTTC.

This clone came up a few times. The CDR3 DNA sequence: TGTGCCAGCAGCTTAGGAAGAGGAACAGGGGCTACCTTC. It encodes CASSLGRGTGATF. The chain uses TRBV11-2 and TRBJ1-2, with 7 nucleotides matching TRBD1. Per the germline V gene, CDR1 is SGHAT and CDR2 is FQNNGV. CDR3 length equals 13 residues. V lost 1 base, J lost 14 bases, and 10 bases stayed unmatched.

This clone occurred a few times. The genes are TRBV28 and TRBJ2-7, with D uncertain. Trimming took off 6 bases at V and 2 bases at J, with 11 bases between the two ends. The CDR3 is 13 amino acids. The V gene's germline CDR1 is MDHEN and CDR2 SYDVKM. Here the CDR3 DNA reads TGTGCCAGCAGAGTTTCACCCGCCTACGAGCAGTACGTC. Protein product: CASRVSPAYEQYV.

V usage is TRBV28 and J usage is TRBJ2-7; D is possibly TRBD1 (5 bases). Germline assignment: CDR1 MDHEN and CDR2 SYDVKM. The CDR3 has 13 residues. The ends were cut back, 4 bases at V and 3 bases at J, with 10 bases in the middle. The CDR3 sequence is CASSSGPLYEQYF. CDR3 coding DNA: TGTGCCAGCAGTTCAGGGCCCCTCTACGAGCAGTACTTC.

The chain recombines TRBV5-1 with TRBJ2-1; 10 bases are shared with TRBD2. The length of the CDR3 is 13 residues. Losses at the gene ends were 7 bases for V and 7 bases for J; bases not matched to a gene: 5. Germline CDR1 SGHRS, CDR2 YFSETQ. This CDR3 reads CASGIAGGNEQFF. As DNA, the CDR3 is TGCGCCAGCGGCATAGCGGGAGGTAATGAGCAGTTCTTC. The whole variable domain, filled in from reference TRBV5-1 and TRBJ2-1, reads KAGVTQTPRYLIKTRGQQVTLSCSPISGHRSVSWYQQTPGQGLQFLFEYFSETQRNKGNFPGRFSGRQFSNSRSEMNVSTLELGDSALYLCASGIAGGNEQFFGPGTRLTVL.

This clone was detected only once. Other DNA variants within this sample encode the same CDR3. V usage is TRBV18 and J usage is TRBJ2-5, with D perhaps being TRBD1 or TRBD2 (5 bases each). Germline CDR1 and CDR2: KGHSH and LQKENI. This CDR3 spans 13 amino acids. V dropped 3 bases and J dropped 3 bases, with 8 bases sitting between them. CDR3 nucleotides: TGTGCCAGCTCACCTCTGGGGGAAGAGACCCAGTACTTC. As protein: CASSPLGEETQYF.

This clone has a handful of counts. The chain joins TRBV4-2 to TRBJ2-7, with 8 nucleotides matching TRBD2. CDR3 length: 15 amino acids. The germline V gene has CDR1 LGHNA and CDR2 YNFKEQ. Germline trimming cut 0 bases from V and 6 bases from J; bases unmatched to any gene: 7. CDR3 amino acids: CASSQESGGPGEQYF. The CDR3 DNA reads TGTGCCAGCAGCCAAGAATCGGGAGGGCCTGGCGAGCAGTACTTC.

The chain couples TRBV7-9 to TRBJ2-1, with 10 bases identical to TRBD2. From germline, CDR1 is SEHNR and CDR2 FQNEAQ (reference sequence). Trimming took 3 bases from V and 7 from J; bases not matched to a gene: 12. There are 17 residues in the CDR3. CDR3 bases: TGTGCCAGCAGCTTCCCCCCGGGTAGCGGGGGGACAAATGAGCAGTTCTTC. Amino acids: CASSFPPGSGGTNEQFF.

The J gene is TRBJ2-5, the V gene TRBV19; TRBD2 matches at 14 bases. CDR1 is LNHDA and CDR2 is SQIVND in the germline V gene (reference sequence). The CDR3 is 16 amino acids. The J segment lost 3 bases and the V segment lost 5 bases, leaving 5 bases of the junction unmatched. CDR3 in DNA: TGTGCCAGTAGTCTGACTAGCGGGGGGGAGGAAGAGACCCAGTACTTC. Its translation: CASSLTSGGEEETQYF.

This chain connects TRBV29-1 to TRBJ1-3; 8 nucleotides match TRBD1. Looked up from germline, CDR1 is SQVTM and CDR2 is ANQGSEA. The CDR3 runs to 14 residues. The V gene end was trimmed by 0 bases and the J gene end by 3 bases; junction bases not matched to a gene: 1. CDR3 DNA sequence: TGCAGCGTTGAAGACAGGGGGCTTGGAAACACCATATATTTT. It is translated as CSVEDRGLGNTIYF.

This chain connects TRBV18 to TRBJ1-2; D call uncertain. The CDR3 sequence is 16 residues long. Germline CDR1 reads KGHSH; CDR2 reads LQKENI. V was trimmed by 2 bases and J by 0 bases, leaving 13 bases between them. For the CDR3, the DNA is TGTGCCAGCTCACCAGCAGCCCAGTCCCCTAACTATGGCTACACCTTC. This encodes CASSPAAQSPNYGYTF.

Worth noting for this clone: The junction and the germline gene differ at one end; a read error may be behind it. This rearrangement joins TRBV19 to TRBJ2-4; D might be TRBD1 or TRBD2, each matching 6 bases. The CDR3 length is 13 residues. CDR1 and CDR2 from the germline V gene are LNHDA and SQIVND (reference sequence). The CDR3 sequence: CASSPGANNIQYF. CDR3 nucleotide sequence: TGTGCCAGTAGCCCGGGGGCCAACAACATTCAGTACTTC.

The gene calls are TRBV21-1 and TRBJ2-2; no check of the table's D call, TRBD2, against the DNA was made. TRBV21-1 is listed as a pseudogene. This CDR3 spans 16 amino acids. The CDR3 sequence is CASSIWEGQNTGELFF. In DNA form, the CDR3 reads TGTGCCAGCAGCATCTGGGAGGGACAGAACACCGGGGAGCTGTTTTTT.

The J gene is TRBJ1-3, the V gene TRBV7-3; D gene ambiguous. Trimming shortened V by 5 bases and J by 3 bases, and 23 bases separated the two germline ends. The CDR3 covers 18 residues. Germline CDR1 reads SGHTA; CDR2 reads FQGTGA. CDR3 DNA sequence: TGTGCCAGCAGCCCATCCCTGAGACGGCATCACGATGGAAACACCATATATTTT. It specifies CASSPSLRRHHDGNTIYF.

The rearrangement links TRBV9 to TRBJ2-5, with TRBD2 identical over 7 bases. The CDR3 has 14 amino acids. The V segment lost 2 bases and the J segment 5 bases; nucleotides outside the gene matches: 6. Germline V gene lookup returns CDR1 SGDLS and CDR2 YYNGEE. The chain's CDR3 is CASSVSGRGETQYF. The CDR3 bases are TGTGCCAGCAGCGTCTCCGGGCGGGGGGAGACCCAGTACTTC.

CDR3 sequence (DNA): TGTGCCAGCAGCTTATCTAGTCTAGCGGAGGGCACAGATACGCAGTATTTT. This encodes CASSLSSLAEGTDTQYF. The chain uses TRBV7-6 and TRBJ2-3; 7 positions match TRBD2. This CDR3 is built from 17 residues. After removal of 2 bases from V and 1 base from J, the junction contained 9 bases not matched to a gene. The V gene's germline CDR1 is SGHVS and CDR2 FNYEAQ.

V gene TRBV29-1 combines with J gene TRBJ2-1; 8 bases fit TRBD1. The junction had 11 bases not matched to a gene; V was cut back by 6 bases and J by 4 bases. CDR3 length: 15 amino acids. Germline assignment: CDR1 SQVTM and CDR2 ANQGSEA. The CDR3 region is CSVDPRRQGYNEQFF. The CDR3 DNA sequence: TGCAGCGTGGACCCCCGTCGACAGGGGTACAATGAGCAGTTCTTC.

As DNA, the CDR3 is TGTGCCAGTCAAGGTCCGGGCGAGAATGAGCAGTTCTTC. Its translation is CASQGPGENEQFF. The rearrangement joins TRBV11-2 to TRBJ2-1, with D unclear. Germline assignment: CDR1 SGHAT and CDR2 FQNNGV. This CDR3 is 13 amino acids long. The V and J ends lost 9 bases and 7 bases respectively, with 16 bases between them.

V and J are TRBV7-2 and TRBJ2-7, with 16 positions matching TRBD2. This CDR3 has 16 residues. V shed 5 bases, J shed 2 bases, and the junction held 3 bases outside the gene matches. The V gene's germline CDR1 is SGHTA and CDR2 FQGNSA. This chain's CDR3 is CASSRGTSGRAYEQYF. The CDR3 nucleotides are TGTGCCAGCAGCCGAGGGACTAGCGGGAGGGCCTACGAGCAGTACTTC.

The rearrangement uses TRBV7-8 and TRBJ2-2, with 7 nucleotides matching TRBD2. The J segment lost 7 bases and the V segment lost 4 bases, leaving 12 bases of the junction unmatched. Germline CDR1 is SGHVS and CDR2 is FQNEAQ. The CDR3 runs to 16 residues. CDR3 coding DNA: TGTGCCAGCAGCTCGCGACCGGGAGGCGGACGCGGGGAGCTGTTTTTT. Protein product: CASSSRPGGGRGELFF.

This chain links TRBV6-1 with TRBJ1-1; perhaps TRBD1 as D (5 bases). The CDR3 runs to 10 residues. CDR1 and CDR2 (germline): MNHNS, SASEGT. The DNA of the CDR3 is TGTGCGACCAGGGTCGCTGAAGCTTTCTTT. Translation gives CATRVAEAFF.

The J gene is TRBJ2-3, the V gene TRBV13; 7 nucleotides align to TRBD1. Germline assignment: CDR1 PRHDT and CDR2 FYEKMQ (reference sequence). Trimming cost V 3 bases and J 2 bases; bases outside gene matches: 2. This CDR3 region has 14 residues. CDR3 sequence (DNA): TGTGCCAGCAGCTTGGGACAGACCACAGATACGCAGTATTTT. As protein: CASSLGQTTDTQYF.

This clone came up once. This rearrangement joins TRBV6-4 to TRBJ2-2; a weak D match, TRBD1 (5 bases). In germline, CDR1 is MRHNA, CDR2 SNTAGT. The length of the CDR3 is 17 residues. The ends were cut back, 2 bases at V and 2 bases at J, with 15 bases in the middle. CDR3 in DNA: TGTGCCAGCAGTGACCCGCCCAGGGTTTTCAACACCGGGGAGCTGTTTTTT. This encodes CASSDPPRVFNTGELFF.

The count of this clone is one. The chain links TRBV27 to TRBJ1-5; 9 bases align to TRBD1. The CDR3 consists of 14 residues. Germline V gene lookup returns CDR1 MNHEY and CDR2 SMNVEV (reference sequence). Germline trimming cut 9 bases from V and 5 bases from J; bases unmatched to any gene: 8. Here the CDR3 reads CASSTGGADQPQHF. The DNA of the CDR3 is TGTGCCAGTTCCACAGGGGGCGCGGATCAGCCCCAGCATTTT.

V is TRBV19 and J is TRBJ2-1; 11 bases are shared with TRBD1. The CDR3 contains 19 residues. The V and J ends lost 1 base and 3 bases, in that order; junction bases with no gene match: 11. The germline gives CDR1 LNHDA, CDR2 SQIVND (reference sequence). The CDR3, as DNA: TGTGCCAGTAGTATAGGCCCCTTAACCGGGACAGGGGGCTACAATGAGCAGTTCTTC. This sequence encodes CASSIGPLTGTGGYNEQFF.